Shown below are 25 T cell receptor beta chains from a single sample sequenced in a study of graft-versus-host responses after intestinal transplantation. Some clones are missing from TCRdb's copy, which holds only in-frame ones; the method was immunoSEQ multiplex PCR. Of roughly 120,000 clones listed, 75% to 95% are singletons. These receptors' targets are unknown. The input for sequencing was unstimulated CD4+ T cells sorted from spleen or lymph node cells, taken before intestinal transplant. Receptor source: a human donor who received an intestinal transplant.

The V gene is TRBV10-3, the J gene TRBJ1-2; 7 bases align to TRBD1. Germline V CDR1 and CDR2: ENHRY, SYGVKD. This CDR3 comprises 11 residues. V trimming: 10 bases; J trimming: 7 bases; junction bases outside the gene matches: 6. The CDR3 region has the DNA TGTGCCACGAACCCAGGGGGTGGCTACACCTTC. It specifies CATNPGGGYTF.

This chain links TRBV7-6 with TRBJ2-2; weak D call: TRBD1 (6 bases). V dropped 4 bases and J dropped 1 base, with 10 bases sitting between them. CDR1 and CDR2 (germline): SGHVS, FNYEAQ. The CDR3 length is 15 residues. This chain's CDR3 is CASSSIRGNTGELFF. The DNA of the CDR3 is TGTGCCAGCAGCTCTATCAGGGGGAACACCGGGGAGCTGTTTTTT.

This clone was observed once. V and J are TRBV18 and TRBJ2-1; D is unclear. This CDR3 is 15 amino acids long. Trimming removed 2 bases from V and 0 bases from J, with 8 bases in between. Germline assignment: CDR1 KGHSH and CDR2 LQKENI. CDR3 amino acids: CASSPLISSYNEQFF. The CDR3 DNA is TGTGCCAGCTCACCATTGATTAGCTCCTACAATGAGCAGTTCTTC.

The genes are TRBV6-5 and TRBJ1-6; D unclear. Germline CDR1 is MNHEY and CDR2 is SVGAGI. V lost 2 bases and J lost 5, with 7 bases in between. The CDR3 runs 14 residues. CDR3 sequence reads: CASSYDTNNSPLHF. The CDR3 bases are TGTGCCAGCAGTTACGACACCAATAATTCACCCCTCCACTTT.

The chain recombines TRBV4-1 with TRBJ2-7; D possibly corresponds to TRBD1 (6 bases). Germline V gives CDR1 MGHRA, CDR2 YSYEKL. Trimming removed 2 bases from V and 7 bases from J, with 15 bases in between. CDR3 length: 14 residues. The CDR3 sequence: CASSQTTQGREQYF. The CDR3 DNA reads TGCGCCAGCAGCCAAACAACGCAGGGGCGGGAGCAGTACTTC.

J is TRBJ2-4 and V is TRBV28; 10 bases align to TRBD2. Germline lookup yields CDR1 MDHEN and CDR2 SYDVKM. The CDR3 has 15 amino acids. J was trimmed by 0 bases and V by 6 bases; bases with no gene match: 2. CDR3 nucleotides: TGTGCCAGCAGAGGACTAGCGGAAGCCAAAAACATTCAGTACTTC. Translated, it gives CASRGLAEAKNIQYF. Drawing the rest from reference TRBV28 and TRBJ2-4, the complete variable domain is DVKVTQSSRYLVKRTGEKVFLECVQDMDHENMFWYRQDPGLGLRLIYFSYDVKMKEKGDIPEGYSVSREKKERFSLILESASTNQTSMYLCASRGLAEAKNIQYFGAGTRLSVL.

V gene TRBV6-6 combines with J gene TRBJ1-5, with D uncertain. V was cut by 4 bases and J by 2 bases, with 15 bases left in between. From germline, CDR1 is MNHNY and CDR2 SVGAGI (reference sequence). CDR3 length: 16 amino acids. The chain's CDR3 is CASSSRGRGGNQPQHF. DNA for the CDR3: TGTGCCAGCAGTTCCAGAGGGCGGGGAGGCAATCAGCCCCAGCATTTT.

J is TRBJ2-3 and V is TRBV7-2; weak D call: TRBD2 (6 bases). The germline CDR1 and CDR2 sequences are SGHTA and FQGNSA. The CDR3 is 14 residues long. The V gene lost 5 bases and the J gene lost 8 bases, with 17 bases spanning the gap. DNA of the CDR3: TGTGCCAGCAGCCGGATCCGGGACTCCGTTACGCAGTATTTT. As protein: CASSRIRDSVTQYF.

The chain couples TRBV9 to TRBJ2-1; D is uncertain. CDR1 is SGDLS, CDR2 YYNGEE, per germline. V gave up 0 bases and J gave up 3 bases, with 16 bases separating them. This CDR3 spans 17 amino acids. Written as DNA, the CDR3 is TGTGCCAGCAGCGTAGGCCACTCACCGAAATTCTACAATGAGCAGTTCTTC. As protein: CASSVGHSPKFYNEQFF.

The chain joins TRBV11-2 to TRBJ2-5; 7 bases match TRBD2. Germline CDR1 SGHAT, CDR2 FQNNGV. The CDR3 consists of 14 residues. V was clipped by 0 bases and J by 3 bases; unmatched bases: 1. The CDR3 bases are TGTGCCAGCAGCTTAGATCTAGCGGAAGAGACCCAGTACTTC. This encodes CASSLDLAEETQYF.

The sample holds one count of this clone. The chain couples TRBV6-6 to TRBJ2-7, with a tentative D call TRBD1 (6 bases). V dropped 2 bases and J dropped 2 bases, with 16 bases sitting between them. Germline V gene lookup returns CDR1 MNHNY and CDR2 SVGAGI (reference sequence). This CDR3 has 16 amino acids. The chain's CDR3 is CASSYRPQGWAYEQYF. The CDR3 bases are TGTGCCAGCAGTTACCGTCCACAGGGATGGGCCTACGAGCAGTACTTC.

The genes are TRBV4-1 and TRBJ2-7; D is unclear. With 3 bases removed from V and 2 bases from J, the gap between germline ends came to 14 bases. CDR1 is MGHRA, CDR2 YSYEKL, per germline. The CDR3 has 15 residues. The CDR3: CASSHFPGTTYEQYF. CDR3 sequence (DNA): TGCGCCAGCAGCCATTTTCCAGGTACCACCTACGAGCAGTACTTC.

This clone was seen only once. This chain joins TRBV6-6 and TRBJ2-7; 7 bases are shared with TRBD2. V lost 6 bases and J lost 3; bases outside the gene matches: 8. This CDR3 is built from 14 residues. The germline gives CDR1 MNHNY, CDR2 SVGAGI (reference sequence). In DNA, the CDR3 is TGTGCCAGCAGGGAAACGGGACTAAACTACGAGCAGTACTTC. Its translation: CASRETGLNYEQYF.

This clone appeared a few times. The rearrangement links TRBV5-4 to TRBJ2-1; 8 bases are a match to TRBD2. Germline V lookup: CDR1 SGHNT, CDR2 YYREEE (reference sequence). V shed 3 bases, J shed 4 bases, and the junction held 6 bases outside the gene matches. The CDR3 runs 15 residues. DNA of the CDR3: TGTGCCAGCAGCTACAGCGGGAGTCGATACAATGAGCAGTTCTTC. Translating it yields CASSYSGSRYNEQFF.

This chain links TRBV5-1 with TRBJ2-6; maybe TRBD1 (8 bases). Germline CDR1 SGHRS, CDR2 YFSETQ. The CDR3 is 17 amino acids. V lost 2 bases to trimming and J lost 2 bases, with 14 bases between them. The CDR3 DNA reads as TGCGCCAGCAGCTTCGGACAGGGAGGGACTGGGGCCAACGTCCTGACTTTC. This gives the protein CASSFGQGGTGANVLTF.

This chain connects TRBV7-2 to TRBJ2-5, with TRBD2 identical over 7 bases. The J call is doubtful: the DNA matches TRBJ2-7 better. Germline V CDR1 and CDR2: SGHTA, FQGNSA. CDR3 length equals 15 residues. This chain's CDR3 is CASSLALGGTNEQYF. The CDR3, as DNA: TGTGCCAGCAGCTTAGCGCTCGGGGGGACCAACGAGCAGTACTTC.

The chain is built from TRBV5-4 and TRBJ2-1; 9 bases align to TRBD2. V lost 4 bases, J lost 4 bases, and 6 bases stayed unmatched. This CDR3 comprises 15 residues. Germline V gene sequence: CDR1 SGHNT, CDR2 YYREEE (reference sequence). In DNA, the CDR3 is TGTGCCAGCAGCGACGGACTAGCGCCTTACAATGAGCAGTTCTTC. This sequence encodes CASSDGLAPYNEQFF.

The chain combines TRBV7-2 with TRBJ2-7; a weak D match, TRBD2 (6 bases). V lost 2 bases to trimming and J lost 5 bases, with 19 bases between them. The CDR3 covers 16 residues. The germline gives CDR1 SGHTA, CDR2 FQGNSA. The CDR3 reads CASSLFAALANNEQYF. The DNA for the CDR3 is TGTGCCAGCAGCTTATTCGCGGCTCTAGCGAACAACGAGCAGTACTTC.

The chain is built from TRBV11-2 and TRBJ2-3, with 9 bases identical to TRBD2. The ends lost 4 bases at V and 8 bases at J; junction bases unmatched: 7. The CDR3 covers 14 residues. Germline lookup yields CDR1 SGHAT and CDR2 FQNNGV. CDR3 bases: TGTGCCAGCAGCTGGGGACTAGCCAAGGCTACGCAGTATTTT. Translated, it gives CASSWGLAKATQYF.

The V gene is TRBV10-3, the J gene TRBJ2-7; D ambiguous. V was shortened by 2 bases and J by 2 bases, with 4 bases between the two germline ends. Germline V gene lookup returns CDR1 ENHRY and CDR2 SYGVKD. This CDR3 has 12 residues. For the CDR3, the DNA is TGTGCCATCAGTGAGACGGCCTACGAGCAGTACTTC. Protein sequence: CAISETAYEQYF.

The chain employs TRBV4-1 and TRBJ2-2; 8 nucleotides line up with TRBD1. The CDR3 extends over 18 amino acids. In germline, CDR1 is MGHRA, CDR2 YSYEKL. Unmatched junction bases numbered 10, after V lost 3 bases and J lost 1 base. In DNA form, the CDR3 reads TGCGCCAGCAGCCATTTCCCGGGACAGGTGGGGAACACCGGGGAGCTGTTTTTT. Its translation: CASSHFPGQVGNTGELFF.

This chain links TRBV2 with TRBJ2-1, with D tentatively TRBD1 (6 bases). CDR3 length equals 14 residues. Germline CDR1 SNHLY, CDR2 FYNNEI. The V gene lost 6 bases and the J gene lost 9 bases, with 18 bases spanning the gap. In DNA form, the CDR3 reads TGTGCCAGCAGCCGGACCGTTGAAGGGGGTGAGCAGTTCTTC. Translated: CASSRTVEGGEQFF.

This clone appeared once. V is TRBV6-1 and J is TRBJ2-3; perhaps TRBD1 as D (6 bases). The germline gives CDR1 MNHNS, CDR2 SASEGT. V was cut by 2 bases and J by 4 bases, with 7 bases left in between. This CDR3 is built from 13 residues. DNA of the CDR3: TGTGCCAGCAGTGAACAGGGGCCAGATACGCAGTATTTT. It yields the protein CASSEQGPDTQYF.

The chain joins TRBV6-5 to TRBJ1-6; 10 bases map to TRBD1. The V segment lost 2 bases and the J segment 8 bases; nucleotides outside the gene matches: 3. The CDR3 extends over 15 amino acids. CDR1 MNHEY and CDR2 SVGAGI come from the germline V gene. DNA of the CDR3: TGTGCCAGCAGTTACACTGACAGGGGGCATTCACCCCTCCACTTT. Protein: CASSYTDRGHSPLHF.

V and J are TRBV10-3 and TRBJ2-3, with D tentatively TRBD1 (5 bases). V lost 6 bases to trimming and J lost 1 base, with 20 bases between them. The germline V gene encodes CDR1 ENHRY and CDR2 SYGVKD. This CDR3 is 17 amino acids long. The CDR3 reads CAISDPVQGRGTDTQYF. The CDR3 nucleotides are TGTGCCATCAGCGATCCCGTGCAGGGTAGAGGCACAGATACGCAGTATTTT.